A single sample is the source of the 31 T cell receptor beta chains below, sequenced in a study of response to subunit inactivated influenza vaccine (dated by TCRdb to the late 2010s). Receptor libraries were prepared by RT-PCR. Sequencing used an Illumina HiSeq 2500. TCRdb handled the public reads itself, with Q25 trimming in fastp and clone calling in MiXCR, and kept productive beta chains. Each CDR3 protein appears once, grouped with its most common genes and DNA. This sample is represented by roughly 780,000 distinct CDR3 sequences; roughly 20% of them were singletons. The ten largest clones represent approximately 10% of the sample. The material was PBMCs from blood, obtained roughly 5 days after vaccination. These receptors were obtained from a man between 45 and 60 years old who received an inactivated influenza vaccine. Donor details come from another sample of the same person, matched by shared clones.

This clonotype has at least ten counts. The J gene is TRBJ2-7, the V gene TRBV12-3 or TRBV12-4; D remains unclear. V was clipped by 3 bases and J by 2 bases, with 8 bases between them. There are 13 residues in the CDR3. The chain's CDR3 is CASSFAGPYEQYF. The CDR3, as DNA: TGTGCCAGCAGTTTTGCAGGTCCCTACGAGCAGTACTTC.

CDR3 loop: CASRWGGGSSYTF. The CDR3 region has the DNA TGTGCCAGCAGATGGGGCGGGGGATCCAGCTACACCTTC. This sequence joins TRBV12-3 or TRBV12-4 and TRBJ1-2; D is possibly TRBD1 (5 bases). The CDR3 runs 13 residues. Trimming took off 6 bases at V and 9 bases at J, with 17 bases between the two ends.

Only a few counts were recorded for this clonotype. V gene TRBV20-1 combines with J gene TRBJ1-1; no clear D. Germline-derived CDR1 and CDR2 are DFQATT and SNEGSKA (reference sequence). The V gene lost 6 bases and the J gene lost 0 bases, with 8 bases spanning the gap. There are 12 residues in the CDR3. CDR3 DNA sequence: TGCAGTGCCCTCAGTGTGAACACTGAAGCTTTCTTT. Protein product: CSALSVNTEAFF.

The V and J genes are TRBV15 and TRBJ2-5; D possibly matches TRBD1 or TRBD2 (5 bases each). Trimming took 1 base from V and 1 from J, leaving 10 bases between them. CDR3 length: 15 residues. The germline CDR1 and CDR2 sequences are LNHNV and YYDKDF (reference sequence). CDR3 amino acids: CATSRAPGTQETQYF. In DNA form, the CDR3 reads TGTGCCACCAGCAGAGCCCCGGGGACCCAAGAGACCCAGTACTTC.

The J gene is TRBJ2-3, the V gene TRBV18; the match to TRBD2 covers 8 bases. V lost 0 bases and J lost 0; bases outside the gene matches: 2. This CDR3 spans 16 amino acids. The germline V gene has CDR1 KGHSH and CDR2 LQKENI. For the CDR3, the DNA is TGTGCCAGCTCACCACCGCGGGGGGTCAGCACAGATACGCAGTATTTT. Its protein product is CASSPPRGVSTDTQYF.

This chain uses TRBV9 with TRBJ1-4; D ambiguous. The CDR3 contains 16 residues. Germline assignment: CDR1 SGDLS and CDR2 YYNGEE. Between the trimmed V and J ends, which lost 0 bases and 7 bases, there was a span of 16 bases. CDR3 coding DNA: TGTGCCAGCAGCGTAGAGGGATACACGCTGGGTGAAAAACTGTTTTTT. Protein product: CASSVEGYTLGEKLFF.

V gene TRBV20-1 combines with J gene TRBJ1-5; no firm D call. From germline, CDR1 is DFQATT and CDR2 SNEGSKA (reference sequence). Trimming took 6 bases from V and 4 from J, leaving 10 bases between them. The CDR3 has 12 residues. The CDR3 here is CSANSGNQPQHF. DNA of the CDR3: TGCAGTGCCAACAGTGGAAATCAGCCCCAGCATTTT.

This clonotype was counted between two and nine times. The rearrangement joins TRBV20-1 to TRBJ2-5; 7 bases match TRBD2. The CDR3 covers 15 residues. CDR1 and CDR2 (germline): DFQATT, SNEGSKA (reference sequence). The trim removed 5 bases at V and 1 base at J, leaving 10 bases unmatched. The CDR3: CSAASSGSLQETQYF. The DNA for the CDR3 is TGCAGTGCTGCTTCTAGCGGAAGCCTCCAAGAGACCCAGTACTTC.

This rearrangement joins TRBV24-1 to TRBJ2-1; 10 nucleotides align to TRBD1. CDR1 KGHDR and CDR2 SFDVKD come from the germline V gene. This CDR3 has 17 amino acids. V lost 5 bases, J lost 3 bases, and 9 bases stayed unmatched. CDR3 amino acids: CATSGALGTGDYNEQFF. The CDR3 DNA follows: TGTGCCACCAGTGGAGCCCTCGGGACAGGGGACTACAATGAGCAGTTCTTC.

This clonotype was counted between two and nine times. This chain joins TRBV20-1 and TRBJ2-3; D is unclear. Germline values: CDR1 DFQATT, CDR2 SNEGSKA (reference sequence). With 8 bases removed from V and 6 bases from J, the gap between germline ends came to 12 bases. This CDR3 has 11 residues. The DNA of the CDR3 is TGCAGTATGGTTCCGGTGGATACGCAGTATTTT. Translated: CSMVPVDTQYF.

The chain couples TRBV2 to TRBJ2-3; 14 nucleotides agree with TRBD2. The CDR3 length is 16 residues. The germline CDR1 and CDR2 sequences are SNHLY and FYNNEI. J gave up 4 bases and V 2 bases, and 2 bases lay outside the gene matches. The CDR3 is CASSELGLAGADTQYF. The CDR3 coding sequence is TGTGCCAGCAGTGAACTGGGACTAGCGGGAGCAGATACGCAGTATTTT.

There are a few counts of this clonotype. This chain joins TRBV12-3 or TRBV12-4 and TRBJ1-1; TRBD1 is a possible D gene (6 bases). V dropped 4 bases and J dropped 4 bases, with 16 bases sitting between them. The CDR3 length is 15 residues. The CDR3 is CASSSLKQGSTEAFF. The CDR3 DNA is TGTGCCAGCAGTTCGCTCAAACAGGGTTCCACTGAAGCTTTCTTT.

This chain joins TRBV28 and TRBJ2-7, with 8 nucleotides matching TRBD2. Losses at the gene ends were 2 bases for V and 7 bases for J; bases not matched to a gene: 7. The CDR3 is 14 residues long. The germline V gene has CDR1 MDHEN and CDR2 SYDVKM. The CDR3 DNA reads as TGTGCCAGCAGTTTAGGACGGGAGGGGAAGGAGCAGTACTTC. Protein: CASSLGREGKEQYF.

This clonotype has a count of ten or more. The chain is built from TRBV11-2 and TRBJ2-1; no reliable D call. The CDR3 loop spans 11 amino acids. The ends were cut back, 8 bases at V and 15 bases at J, with 17 bases in the middle. In germline, CDR1 is SGHAT, CDR2 FQNNGV. In DNA form, the CDR3 reads TGTGCCAGCCTTTCTTCGTTCCGCGTGTTCTTC. This sequence encodes CASLSSFRVFF.

This clonotype was observed a few times. V gene TRBV7-9 combines with J gene TRBJ2-3; a weak D match, TRBD2 (6 bases). The CDR3 spans 17 residues. Germline CDR1 reads SEHNR; CDR2 reads FQNEAQ (reference sequence). Trimming shortened V by 1 base and J by 8 bases, and 22 bases separated the two germline ends. This CDR3 is CASSLGSPPGDVATQYF. The CDR3 DNA follows: TGTGCCAGCAGCTTAGGCAGCCCCCCGGGGGATGTGGCTACGCAGTATTTT.

This clonotype appeared many times. The V and J genes are TRBV29-1 and TRBJ2-5; 7 bases match TRBD1. The germline V gene encodes CDR1 SQVTM and CDR2 ANQGSEA. The CDR3 has 12 amino acids. V lost 5 bases and J lost 4; bases outside the gene matches: 4. CDR3 sequence (DNA): TGCAGCGTTCAGGGACAGCGAGAGACCCAGTACTTC. Translating gives CSVQGQRETQYF.

This rearrangement joins TRBV30 to TRBJ1-1; tentative D call: TRBD1 (5 bases). Trimming cost V 7 bases and J 5 bases, with 17 bases left between them. There are 13 residues in the CDR3. CDR1 is GTSNPN and CDR2 is SVGIG in the germline V gene (reference sequence). The CDR3 sequence: CAFLTRGRTEAFF. The CDR3 bases are TGTGCCTTTCTCACACGGGGGAGGACTGAAGCTTTCTTT.

This clonotype was seen a handful of times. The V gene is TRBV6-4, the J gene TRBJ2-2, with D tentatively TRBD1 (6 bases). In germline, CDR1 is MRHNA, CDR2 SNTAGT. This CDR3 is built from 14 residues. V was pared by 2 bases and J by 7 bases, with 11 bases between. CDR3 sequence: CASSDGPGDGELFF. CDR3 coding DNA: TGTGCCAGCAGTGACGGACCAGGGGACGGGGAGCTGTTTTTT.

This chain joins TRBV7-9 and TRBJ2-1, with D maybe TRBD2 (6 bases). Germline assignment: CDR1 SEHNR and CDR2 FQNEAQ (reference sequence). Trimming removed 0 bases from V and 4 bases from J, with 13 bases in between. CDR3 size: 16 residues. The CDR3 protein is CASSLAKGTDYNEQFF. The CDR3, as DNA: TGTGCCAGCAGCTTAGCGAAGGGGACTGATTACAATGAGCAGTTCTTC. Supplemented by reference TRBV7-9 and TRBJ2-1, the full variable domain reads DTGVSQNPRHKITKRGQNVTFRCDPISEHNRLYWYRQTLGQGPEFLTYFQNEAQLEKSRLLSDRFSAERPKGSFSTLEIQRTEQGDSAMYLCASSLAKGTDYNEQFFGPGTRLTVL.

The chain combines TRBV28 with TRBJ2-1; D is perhaps TRBD1 (6 bases). V was trimmed by 3 bases and J by 7 bases, leaving 19 bases between them. Germline CDR1 and CDR2: MDHEN and SYDVKM. This CDR3 is built from 16 residues. CDR3 nucleotides: TGTGCCAGCAGTTTTTTCGGCAGGGGTCTACGGAATGAGCAGTTCTTC. Amino acids: CASSFFGRGLRNEQFF.

This clonotype was detected many times. The chain joins TRBV28 to TRBJ1-1, with a tentative D call TRBD1 (5 bases). This CDR3 is 17 amino acids long. Trimming cost V 4 bases and J 1 base, with 19 bases left between them. CDR1 is MDHEN and CDR2 is SYDVKM in the germline V gene. CDR3 bases: TGTGCCAGCAGTTCCAGGGTAACAGGCCGGGCGAACACTGAAGCTTTCTTT. Its protein is CASSSRVTGRANTEAFF. Combining the CDR3 with reference TRBV28 and TRBJ1-1 gives the whole variable domain DVKVTQSSRYLVKRTGEKVFLECVQDMDHENMFWYRQDPGLGLRLIYFSYDVKMKEKGDIPEGYSVSREKKERFSLILESASTNQTSMYLCASSSRVTGRANTEAFFGQGTRLTVV.

The chain joins TRBV20-1 to TRBJ2-2, with no clear D. This CDR3 contains 15 residues. CDR1 DFQATT and CDR2 SNEGSKA come from the germline V gene (reference sequence). Trimming cost V 6 bases and J 0 bases, with 14 bases left between them. CDR3 sequence (DNA): TGCAGTGCAAGACGGAGCTTATCGAACACCGGGGAGCTGTTTTTT. Translation gives CSARRSLSNTGELFF.

This clonotype was counted a few times. The J gene is TRBJ2-3, the V gene TRBV30; D call uncertain. This CDR3 has 11 residues. The V gene lost 0 bases and the J gene lost 6 bases, with 4 bases spanning the gap. Germline lookup yields CDR1 GTSNPN and CDR2 SVGIG (reference sequence). CDR3 sequence: CAWSVLDTQYF. The CDR3, as DNA: TGTGCCTGGAGTGTACTGGATACGCAGTATTTT.

The chain combines TRBV14 with TRBJ2-2; D gene unclear. The V end was cut by 6 bases, the J end by 1 base, with 15 bases between. This CDR3 region has 16 residues. Germline V CDR1 and CDR2: SGHDN, FVKESK. CDR3: CASSLLRVVNTGELFF. The DNA for the CDR3 is TGTGCCAGCAGTCTCCTTCGGGTGGTGAACACCGGGGAGCTGTTTTTT.

This chain joins TRBV28 and TRBJ2-7; D is unclear. The germline CDR1 and CDR2 sequences are MDHEN and SYDVKM. The ends were cut back, 6 bases at V and 0 bases at J, with 12 bases in the middle. The CDR3 consists of 14 residues. The CDR3 DNA follows: TGTGCCAGCAGCCCTCCCGGTATCTCCTACGAGCAGTACTTC. Residues: CASSPPGISYEQYF.

J is TRBJ2-3 and V is TRBV11-2; 10 bases line up with TRBD2. The CDR3 contains 15 residues. J lost 8 bases, V lost 1 base, and 6 bases had no gene match. Germline values: CDR1 SGHAT, CDR2 FQNNGV. CDR3 sequence reads: CASSLGLAGHGTQYF. CDR3 nucleotides: TGTGCCAGCAGCTTAGGACTAGCGGGTCATGGTACGCAGTATTTT.

This clonotype was picked up many times. V is TRBV5-1 and J is TRBJ2-2, with D unresolved. Trimming pared 2 bases from V and 5 bases from J, leaving 7 bases between. Germline values: CDR1 SGHRS, CDR2 YFSETQ. The CDR3 length is 13 residues. The CDR3 DNA follows: TGCGCCAGCAGCTTCAGAGATACCGGGGAGCTGTTTTTT. Translating gives CASSFRDTGELFF.

This clonotype appeared many times. This rearrangement joins TRBV6-5 to TRBJ1-1; D unclear. V was cut by 5 bases and J by 13 bases, with 17 bases left in between. Per germline, CDR1 MNHEY and CDR2 SVGAGI. The CDR3 extends over 12 amino acids. The CDR3 region has the DNA TGTGCCAGCAGTACACCAATTCGGGTTTTTTTCTTT. This translates into CASSTPIRVFFF.

In its sample, this clonotype was seen a few times. V usage is TRBV12-3 or TRBV12-4 and J usage is TRBJ2-2; D unclear. Trimming took off 8 bases at V and 5 bases at J, with 12 bases between the two ends. The CDR3 extends over 13 amino acids. CDR3 region: CASAKDSTGELFF. The CDR3 nucleotides are TGTGCCAGCGCTAAGGATAGTACCGGGGAGCTGTTTTTT.

The CDR3 DNA is TGTGCCAGCAGCTCACCGGGACAGGCACAAGAGACCCAGTACTTC. This codes for CASSSPGQAQETQYF. The V gene is TRBV5-4, the J gene TRBJ2-5; TRBD1 matches 8 bases. This CDR3 has 15 residues. Germline V CDR1 and CDR2: SGHNT, YYREEE (reference sequence). With V trimmed by 3 bases and J by 2 bases, 6 bases remained unmatched.

Note on this clonotype: A junction boundary mismatches the germline segment, possibly from a read error. The chain employs TRBV6-2 or TRBV6-3 and TRBJ2-5; no reliable D call. CDR1 and CDR2 from the germline V gene are MNHEY and SVGEGT. CDR3 length equals 15 residues. The CDR3 region is CASSYSSSDQETQYF. CDR3 in DNA: TGTGCCAGCAGCTACTCCTCGTCGGACCAAGAGACCCAGTACTTC.